One and the same sample provided the 25 T cell receptor beta chains below, sequenced in a study of monozygotic twins with cystic fibrosis. Clones were read by immunoSEQ multiplex PCR, and TCRdb kept only the in-frame ones, dropping some. The repertoire includes 22,000 or so clones, about 83% of them detected once, and approximately 1.3% sits in the top ten. The sequenced sample was blood. The source of these receptors is a woman between 25 and 40 years old with cystic fibrosis.

J is TRBJ2-1 and V is TRBV4-1; the D gene is possibly TRBD2 (6 bases). This CDR3 is built from 16 residues. V lost 4 bases to trimming and J lost 13 bases, with 26 bases between them. The germline V gene has CDR1 MGHRA and CDR2 YSYEKL. This chain's CDR3 is CASSRRLWDSPMIQFF. The CDR3 DNA reads TGCGCCAGCAGCCGACGTCTCTGGGACTCTCCAATGATTCAGTTCTTC.

This sequence joins TRBV7-9 and TRBJ2-2; tentatively, D is TRBD2 (5 bases). V was trimmed by 10 bases and J by 0 bases, leaving 15 bases between them. This CDR3 has 15 residues. Germline lookup yields CDR1 SEHNR and CDR2 FQNEAQ (reference sequence). The CDR3 loop reads CATDPRDPNTGELFF. CDR3 DNA: TGTGCCACCGACCCTCGGGATCCGAACACCGGGGAGCTGTTTTTT.

A word on this clone: The junction departs from germline at one end; a sequencing error may be responsible. The gene calls are TRBV6-1 and TRBJ2-7; TRBD1 aligns across 10 bases. The CDR3 is 13 amino acids. Germline V gene lookup returns CDR1 MNHNS and CDR2 SASEGT. The CDR3 coding sequence is TGTGCGAGCACTAGGACAGGGGGGTACGAGCAGTACTTC. Its translation is CASTRTGGYEQYF.

The CDR3 loop is CASSQVGADGYTF. Written as DNA, the CDR3 is TGCGCCAGCAGCCAAGTAGGGGCTGATGGCTACACCTTC. This chain joins TRBV4-1 and TRBJ1-2; tentatively, D is TRBD1 (5 bases). Per the germline V gene, CDR1 is MGHRA and CDR2 is YSYEKL. V was trimmed by 1 base and J by 6 bases, leaving 9 bases between them. CDR3 size: 13 residues.

The rearrangement joins TRBV2 to TRBJ1-1; D not certain. The V end lost 6 bases, the J end lost 0 bases, and 11 bases lay between the germline ends. The CDR3 runs 14 residues. In germline, CDR1 is SNHLY, CDR2 FYNNEI. CDR3 amino acids: CASRYTTMNTEAFF. In DNA, the CDR3 is TGTGCCAGCAGATATACCACTATGAACACTGAAGCTTTCTTT.

The rearrangement uses TRBV28 and TRBJ1-2; D gene ambiguous. This CDR3 comprises 16 residues. V was cut by 5 bases and J by 7 bases, with 23 bases left in between. CDR1 is MDHEN and CDR2 is SYDVKM in the germline V gene. The CDR3 sequence: CASSPTSAGAQTGYTF. For the CDR3, the DNA is TGTGCCAGCAGTCCAACCTCGGCTGGCGCCCAAACTGGCTACACCTTC.

The rearrangement joins TRBV5-1 to TRBJ1-4, with D perhaps matching TRBD1 (6 bases). V was trimmed by 4 bases and J by 4 bases, leaving 17 bases between them. The CDR3 loop spans 16 amino acids. Germline values: CDR1 SGHRS, CDR2 YFSETQ. The CDR3 coding sequence is TGCGCCAGCAGCCCGCGGGGGGGGCAGGTTAATGAAAAACTGTTTTTT. As protein: CASSPRGGQVNEKLFF.

V gene TRBV7-6 combines with J gene TRBJ1-1; D possibly corresponds to TRBD1 (5 bases). This CDR3 region has 14 residues. CDR1 and CDR2 from the germline V gene are SGHVS and FNYEAQ. The V gene lost 5 bases and the J gene lost 1 base, with 11 bases spanning the gap. For the CDR3, the DNA is TGTGCCAGCAGCACGGACACGCGGAACACTGAAGCTTTCTTT. Residues: CASSTDTRNTEAFF.

This clone was seen just once. The V gene is TRBV6-1, the J gene TRBJ2-6; D ambiguous. CDR3 length equals 14 residues. CDR1 and CDR2 (germline): MNHNS, SASEGT. The germline V and J ends were trimmed by 2 bases and 1 base, with 3 bases remaining between them. CDR3 region: CASSEISGANVLTF. The CDR3 nucleotides are TGTGCCAGCAGTGAAATTTCTGGGGCCAACGTCCTGACTTTC.

This clone was seen just once. The V and J genes are TRBV27 and TRBJ1-1; 8 bases line up with TRBD1. Unmatched junction bases numbered 0, after V lost 3 bases and J lost 3 bases. Germline V gene data show CDR1 as MNHEY and CDR2 as SMNVEV (reference sequence). The CDR3 has 13 residues. The CDR3 DNA sequence: TGTGCCAGCAGTTTGACAGGGGACACTGAAGCTTTCTTT. This codes for CASSLTGDTEAFF.

The rearrangement joins TRBV29-1 to TRBJ2-5, with D possibly TRBD1 on 6 matching bases. Gene TRBJ2-7 matches the end of the DNA better, so the J call may be wrong. The length of the CDR3 is 11 residues. Germline CDR1 and CDR2: SQVTM and ANQGSEA. The CDR3: CSAQGPYEQYF. The DNA for the CDR3 is TGCAGCGCCCAGGGGCCCTACGAGCAGTACTTC.

The chain is built from TRBV7-6 and TRBJ1-1, with a possible D match to TRBD1 (5 bases). V was clipped by 3 bases and J by 5 bases, with 10 bases between them. Looked up from germline, CDR1 is SGHVS and CDR2 is FNYEAQ. This CDR3 has 13 residues. CDR3 region: CASSFGGGTEAFF. CDR3 coding DNA: TGTGCCAGCAGCTTCGGGGGGGGAACTGAAGCTTTCTTT.

The chain combines TRBV7-8 with TRBJ1-2; D not certain. Germline V gene lookup returns CDR1 SGHVS and CDR2 FQNEAQ. Deletions cut 6 bases from V and 1 base from J, with 12 bases between. The CDR3 runs 14 residues. In DNA form, the CDR3 reads TGTGCCAGCAGATCCCGGCCGGGTAACTATGGCTACACCTTC. Translating it yields CASRSRPGNYGYTF.

The chain combines TRBV4-3 with TRBJ2-3; possibly TRBD1 for D (6 bases). The CDR3 runs 15 residues. V was pared by 0 bases and J by 2 bases, with 9 bases between. Germline V gene lookup returns CDR1 LGHNA and CDR2 YSLEER. The chain's CDR3 is CASSQDRGTTDTQYF. The CDR3 coding sequence is TGCGCCAGCAGCCAAGACAGGGGCACCACAGATACGCAGTATTTT.

The chain joins TRBV5-1 to TRBJ2-1; 7 bases agree with TRBD2. J was trimmed by 5 bases and V by 2 bases; bases with no gene match: 7. The CDR3 has 15 residues. Germline V CDR1 and CDR2: SGHRS, YFSETQ. The CDR3 spells CASSLPGGTNNEQFF. DNA of the CDR3: TGCGCCAGCAGCTTACCCGGGGGGACGAACAATGAGCAGTTCTTC.

This clone appeared once. The V and J genes are TRBV6-5 and TRBJ2-1, with D uncertain. The germline CDR1 and CDR2 sequences are MNHEY and SVGAGI. CDR3 size: 14 residues. The V gene lost 6 bases and the J gene lost 0 bases, with 9 bases spanning the gap. CDR3 bases: TGTGCCAGCAGCACGCGAACCTCCTACAATGAGCAGTTCTTC. Translated, it gives CASSTRTSYNEQFF.

This chain connects TRBV6-5 to TRBJ2-5; D is undetermined. V lost 9 bases to trimming and J lost 7 bases, with 12 bases between them. The germline CDR1 and CDR2 sequences are MNHEY and SVGAGI. The CDR3 covers 11 residues. The CDR3 DNA is TGTGCCAGTACTAAGGAGTCGACCCAGTACTTC. Translated: CASTKESTQYF.

This chain uses TRBV6-6 with TRBJ2-5; TRBD2 matches at 12 bases. CDR3 size: 14 residues. Trimming at V came to 6 bases and at J to 5 bases, leaving 4 bases not matched to a gene. Germline CDR1 and CDR2: MNHNY and SVGAGI (reference sequence). CDR3 in amino acids: CASRLAGGRETQYF. The CDR3 DNA reads as TGTGCCAGCAGACTAGCGGGGGGCCGGGAGACCCAGTACTTC.

V is TRBV4-3 and J is TRBJ2-2; possible D gene TRBD1, 6 bases. The CDR3 has 15 amino acids. V shed 3 bases and J shed 3 bases, with 11 bases lying between them. Germline CDR1 reads LGHNA; CDR2 reads YSLEER. The CDR3 sequence: CASSHDRSYTGELFF. The CDR3 DNA reads as TGCGCCAGCAGCCACGACAGGTCATACACCGGGGAGCTGTTTTTT.

In its sample, this clone was seen once. The rearrangement uses TRBV6-1 and TRBJ1-5; D remains ambiguous. Germline CDR1 reads MNHNS; CDR2 reads SASEGT. V gave up 6 bases and J gave up 3 bases, with 15 bases separating them. CDR3 length: 15 residues. The CDR3 region is CASRESGSFNQPQHF. CDR3 nucleotide sequence: TGTGCCAGCAGGGAGTCCGGGTCTTTCAATCAGCCCCAGCATTTT.

This CDR3 is CASSLQGWETQYF. Written as DNA, the CDR3 is TGTGCCAGCAGTTTACAGGGGTGGGAGACCCAGTACTTC. The V call is TRBV6-6, the J call TRBJ2-5, with 7 bases aligning to TRBD1. This CDR3 spans 13 amino acids. J was trimmed by 5 bases and V by 4 bases; bases with no gene match: 4. Germline assignment: CDR1 MNHNY and CDR2 SVGAGI (reference sequence).

The chain recombines TRBV6-6 with TRBJ2-1; D perhaps matches TRBD2 (5 bases). This CDR3 spans 15 amino acids. Germline V lookup: CDR1 MNHNY, CDR2 SVGAGI (reference sequence). Trimming cost V 2 bases and J 0 bases, with 8 bases left between them. This CDR3 reads CASSYESGSYNEQFF. For the CDR3, the DNA is TGTGCCAGCAGTTACGAAAGCGGCTCCTACAATGAGCAGTTCTTC.

The J gene is TRBJ2-2, the V gene TRBV29-1, with D perhaps matching TRBD2 (5 bases). Trimming removed 4 bases from V and 3 bases from J, with 30 bases in between. The CDR3 extends over 20 amino acids. In germline, CDR1 is SQVTM, CDR2 ANQGSEA. The CDR3, as DNA: TGCAGCGTTGCGGGAATAGCCCCCCAGGAGTCGCGGACTCACACCGGGGAGCTGTTTTTT. It translates to CSVAGIAPQESRTHTGELFF.

The chain employs TRBV6-4 and TRBJ1-5; 11 nucleotides line up with TRBD1. The V segment lost 3 bases and the J segment 8 bases; nucleotides outside the gene matches: 6. The CDR3 has 15 residues. Germline CDR1 is MRHNA and CDR2 is SNTAGT. CDR3 residues: CASSEGTGGGEPQHF. In DNA form, the CDR3 reads TGTGCCAGCAGTGAAGGGACAGGGGGAGGGGAGCCCCAGCATTTT.

The chain is built from TRBV6-1 and TRBJ1-4, with TRBD1 identical over 9 bases. CDR1 and CDR2 from the germline V gene are MNHNS and SASEGT. The junction had 2 bases not matched to a gene; V was cut back by 9 bases and J by 3 bases. This CDR3 has 13 residues. The CDR3 nucleotides read TGTGCCAGACAGGGGGCAGCTAATGAAAAACTGTTTTTT. Encoded protein: CARQGAANEKLFF.